The source of this T cell receptor (beta chain) is a study of shared T cell receptors in the human thymus (dated by TCRdb to the early 2020s). Study-level background: The study investigated the way shared, self-reactive T-cell receptor alpha chains are produced in the human thymus.

According to the germline V gene, CDR1 reads SNHLY and CDR2 reads FYNNEI. Counted from cysteine to phenylalanine, this CDR3 has 14 amino acids. Only CDR3 DNA remains: 42 bases, in frame from the first base. After removal of 5 bases from V and 2 bases from J, the junction retains 5 bases not matched to a gene. The library was obtained by the immunoSEQ multiplex PCR assay. This is the immuneACCESS table as TCRdb keeps it, with only in-frame sequences that have V and J called. A part of the clones is gone; compared with another copy, unresolved V genes explain less than half, and the rest is unexplained. The sample yields 640,000 or so clones; around 87% were counted once. The ten largest make up about 0.0094% of the sample. As for this clone: The antigen this receptor binds is unknown. Per-base quality was not reported, and no clone a single base away is much larger than it.

These sequences were also reported in another study, on human thymus T cells. As that second paper reports: In Finland, the donors were immunologically healthy infants who were having open corrective cardiac surgery for congenital heart defects. Thymus tissue was obtained as surgical resects removed during corrective cardiac surgery. Both the thymic and the peripheral blood repertoires appeared to show biased V and J gene segment usage. The related research reported highly overlapping thymic TCR repertoires among unrelated individuals. TCR alpha and beta repertoires from fewer than ten infant thymus samples and a few related peripheral blood samples were characterized in the study. The infant donors were 7 to 244 days old, and the cohort included several males and two females. Thymocytes were mechanically released from the tissue and were stored as pellets of about 10-30 million cells at -70 degrees C. Genomic DNA was extracted from frozen cell pellets with a QIAsymphony instrument. The immunoSEQ multiplex PCR assay was used to amplify the TCRB and TCRAD loci from a standardized amount of quality-controlled genomic DNA. The V(D)J region was spanned by amplicons of a length sufficient to cover the CDR3 and to identify V and J genes. Through the commercial immunoSEQ service, the amplicons were sequenced on an Illumina platform. Corrections for primer bias and sequencing errors followed previously described methods, while TCRAD and TCRB definitions were based on the IMGT database. immunoSEQ Analyzer 3.0 and VDJTools were used for repertoire analysis, which covered basic statistics, V/J segment usage, diversity estimates, rarefaction and pairwise overlap. Diversity was estimated with Chao1, ChaoE, Efron-Thisted, Shannon and inverse Simpson indices, and also on datasets down-sampled to the smallest sample. Repertoire overlap was assessed by strict matching of CDR3 nucleotide sequence, V gene and J gene, and clustering was done by Jaccard-based multidimensional scaling. On average, roughly 800,000 unique TCRB clonotypes were obtained from thymus samples, compared with 65,000 to 90,000 from blood samples.

The sequence links TRBV2 to TRBJ1-2, and TRBD1 matches 7 of the central bases. The TCR comes from a boy younger than two with a congenital heart defect. Donor details come from another sample of the same person, matched by shared clones. The sequencing input was thymocytes. DNA sequence: TGTGCCAGCAGTCACCGGGACAGAAACTATGGCTACACCTTC. It translates to CASSHRDRNYGYTF. Reference TRBV2 and TRBJ1-2 genes cover what lies past the CDR3, so the full variable domain is EPEVTQTPSHQVTQMGQEVILRCVPISNHLYFYWYRQILGQKVEFLVSFYNNEISEKSEIFDDQFSVERPDGSNFTLKIRSTKLEDSAMYFCASSHRDRNYGYTFGSGTRLTVV.